Shown below are 10 T cell receptor beta chains from a single sample sequenced in a study of beta chain features in type 1 diabetes. Isolated RNA was reverse transcribed in full, so expressed TCRB transcripts were sequenced. Sequencing was performed with immunoSEQ multiplex PCR; in TCRdb, only in-frame clones are kept and a portion is missing. The sample holds 130,000 to 150,000 clones, 9% to 9.5% seen once. Input material: central memory CD4+ T cells from blood. The receptors stem from a young man in good health.

This clone was detected a few times. The CDR3 bases are TGTGCCAGTATGGGGGGGGGCCTAGCCAAAAACATTCAGTACTTC. Translated, it gives CASMGGGLAKNIQYF. V usage is TRBV19 and J usage is TRBJ2-4; tentative D call: TRBD2 (7 bases). Trimming left V 7 bases short and J 0 bases short, with 13 bases between. The CDR3 loop spans 15 amino acids. Germline lookup yields CDR1 LNHDA and CDR2 SQIVND (reference sequence).

The chain employs TRBV28 and TRBJ2-7; D is possibly TRBD2 (6 bases). Trimming pared 2 bases from V and 5 bases from J, leaving 16 bases between. Germline CDR1 and CDR2: MDHEN and SYDVKM. The CDR3 consists of 15 residues. CDR3 in DNA: TGTGCCAGCAGTTTAAGGGACGGAGGGACCCACGAGCAGTACTTC. The encoded protein is CASSLRDGGTHEQYF.

This clone was counted between two and nine times. The rearrangement uses TRBV4-3 and TRBJ2-2, with 8 positions matching TRBD2. The CDR3 is 17 residues long. From germline, CDR1 is LGHNA and CDR2 YSLEER. Losses at the gene ends were 0 bases for V and 9 bases for J; bases not matched to a gene: 12. The CDR3 DNA reads as TGCGCCAGCAGCCAAGAATATCAGACTAGCGTCGCCAGGGAGCTGTTTTTT. Protein sequence: CASSQEYQTSVARELFF.

This clone was detected a few times. The sample has other DNA sequences that encode this CDR3 too. The rearrangement uses TRBV7-2 and TRBJ2-1, with a tentative D call TRBD1 (5 bases). The germline V gene has CDR1 SGHTA and CDR2 FQGNSA. This CDR3 contains 15 residues. V was trimmed by 1 base and J by 1 base, leaving 8 bases between them. For the CDR3, the DNA is TGTGCCAGCAGCTTAGACTCAGGGTCCTACAATGAGCAGTTCTTC. Amino acid sequence: CASSLDSGSYNEQFF.

This chain links TRBV18 with TRBJ1-2, with a weak D call TRBD1 (6 bases). Trimming took 1 base from V and 8 from J, leaving 11 bases between them. Germline V gene data show CDR1 as KGHSH and CDR2 as LQKENI. This CDR3 spans 13 amino acids. The CDR3 DNA reads as TGTGCCAGCTCACCACAATCAGGGGACGGCTACACCTTC. It encodes CASSPQSGDGYTF.

This clone was observed a handful of times. This sequence joins TRBV5-1 and TRBJ2-5; TRBD2 matches 10 bases. V shed 5 bases, J shed 0 bases, and the junction held 7 bases outside the gene matches. This CDR3 has 16 residues. Germline loops: CDR1 SGHRS, CDR2 YFSETQ. The CDR3 DNA sequence: TGCGCCAGCAGATCTGAGCGGGGGGGTTACCAAGAGACCCAGTACTTC. Translated, it gives CASRSERGGYQETQYF.

In this sample, this clone turned up a few times. The genes are TRBV4-3 and TRBJ2-1; TRBD1 matches at 7 bases. V trimming: 0 bases; J trimming: 0 bases; junction bases outside the gene matches: 11. CDR3 length equals 19 residues. CDR1 LGHNA and CDR2 YSLEER come from the germline V gene. For the CDR3, the DNA is TGCGCCAGCAGCCAAGATTTCGGGGACAGCCTAGGCTCCTACAATGAGCAGTTCTTC. It yields the protein CASSQDFGDSLGSYNEQFF.

This chain links TRBV10-1 with TRBJ1-1; possible D gene TRBD1, 6 bases. Trimming stripped 4 bases from V and 5 bases from J, with 14 bases between. The V gene's germline CDR1 is WNHNN and CDR2 SYGVQD (reference sequence). The CDR3 is 14 residues long. The CDR3 sequence is CASSGSGGRTEAFF. DNA for the CDR3: TGCGCCAGCAGTGGTTCGGGGGGGCGAACTGAAGCTTTCTTT.

The chain is built from TRBV21-1 and TRBJ2-5; TRBD1, the table's D call, was not compared with the DNA. TRBV21-1 is flagged as a pseudogene. The CDR3 is 15 amino acids. The CDR3 region is CASSAEDRGEETQYF. The CDR3 DNA sequence: TGTGCCAGCAGCGCCGAGGACAGGGGTGAAGAGACCCAGTACTTC.

The chain uses TRBV7-2 and TRBJ2-1; 10 bases fit TRBD1. The CDR3 consists of 15 residues. After removal of 1 base from V and 5 bases from J, the junction contained 2 bases not matched to a gene. CDR1 and CDR2 from the germline V gene are SGHTA and FQGNSA. The CDR3 reads CASSLGGTGDNEQFF. The CDR3 DNA follows: TGTGCCAGCAGCTTAGGCGGGACAGGGGACAATGAGCAGTTCTTC.